This is a list of T cell receptor beta chains from one sample in a study of blood T cell repertoires in COVID-19. Data came from immunoSEQ multiplex PCR; TCRdb stores just in-frame clones and leaves some out. Here the sample spans around 140,000 clones, around 89% being singletons. The sample consisted of peripheral blood. These receptors were obtained from a man in his fifties or sixties with acute or convalescent COVID-19. CDR3s include the opening cysteine and the closing phenylalanine or tryptophan. Each record gives: V gene, clone size, D gene, J gene, CDR3 protein, CDR3 DNA. A D gene is named only where the DNA matches it firmly. The listing skips clone size in some rows; elsewhere it reads once, few, many or a size class.

TRBV15	NA	TRBD1	TRBJ1-1	CATSRDGQGFTEAFF	TGTGCCACCAGCAGAGATGGACAGGGTTTCACTGAAGCTTTCTTT
TRBV6-5	NA	NA	TRBJ1-5	CASSFSEGQPQHF	TGTGCCAGCAGTTTTTCCGAGGGCCAGCCCCAGCATTTT
TRBV28	NA	NA	TRBJ2-1	CASSLLGGGTYNEQFF	TGTGCCAGCAGTTTATTGGGGGGAGGTACCTACAATGAGCAGTTCTTC
TRBV6-5	NA	TRBD2	TRBJ2-3	CASRLAGTDTQYF	TGTGCCAGCAGACTAGCGGGAACAGATACGCAGTATTTT
TRBV5-1	NA	NA	TRBJ1-2	CASSLAGFGYTF	TGCGCCAGCAGCTTGGCGGGGTTTGGCTACACCTTC
TRBV5-4	NA	NA	TRBJ1-2	CASSLEGANYGYTF	TGTGCCAGCAGCTTGGAAGGAGCTAACTATGGCTACACCTTC
TRBV19	NA	NA	TRBJ2-5	CASSVPSQETQYF	TGTGCCAGTAGTGTACCCAGCCAAGAGACCCAGTACTTC
TRBV19	NA	TRBD1	TRBJ1-5	CASSQGQGYQPQHF	TGTGCCAGTAGCCAGGGACAGGGTTATCAGCCCCAGCATTTT
TRBV30	NA	NA	TRBJ1-1	CAWSLETPNTEAFF	TGTGCCTGGAGTCTCGAGACACCGAACACTGAAGCTTTCTTT
TRBV28	NA	TRBD1	TRBJ2-5	CASSLLDRVWETQYF	TGTGCCAGCAGTTTATTGGACAGGGTCTGGGAGACCCAGTACTTC
TRBV5-4	NA	NA	TRBJ1-1	CASSSGQGPEAFF	TGTGCCAGCAGCTCTGGGCAGGGCCCTGAAGCTTTCTTT
TRBV9	NA	NA	TRBJ2-1	CASSVDSGPYNEQFF	TGTGCCAGCAGCGTAGACAGCGGCCCCTACAATGAGCAGTTCTTC
TRBV18	few	NA	TRBJ1-2	CASSPQGGPGGYTF	TGTGCCAGCTCACCCCAGGGTGGCCCTGGTGGCTACACCTTC
TRBV5-1	NA	NA	TRBJ1-2	CASSRVGPEGYTF	TGCGCCAGCAGCCGAGTGGGGCCTGAGGGCTACACCTTC
TRBV4-2	NA	TRBD2	TRBJ2-3	CASSPGETGRGRADTQYF	TGTGCCAGCAGCCCGGGGGAGACGGGGAGGGGTAGAGCAGATACGCAGTATTTT
TRBV5-1	NA	NA	TRBJ1-1	CASSLGLGGPTNTEAFF	TGCGCCAGCAGCTTGGGTCTCGGGGGGCCCACGAACACTGAAGCTTTCTTT
TRBV28	once	NA	TRBJ2-1	CASKSGARAYNEQFF	TGTGCCAGCAAGTCTGGAGCGAGGGCCTACAATGAGCAGTTCTTC
TRBV5-1	once	TRBD1	TRBJ2-7	CASTKIGGHEQYF	TGCGCCAGCACCAAAATAGGGGGCCACGAGCAGTACTTC
TRBV5-1	NA	NA	TRBJ1-1	CASSFNPQGGRNTEAFF	TGCGCCAGCAGTTTTAATCCTCAGGGAGGTCGGAACACTGAAGCTTTCTTT
TRBV5-1	NA	NA	TRBJ1-1	CASSPALTVLNTEAFF	TGCGCCAGCAGCCCTGCCCTAACAGTTTTGAACACTGAAGCTTTCTTT
TRBV5-6	NA	NA	TRBJ1-2	CASSLPDGAGGYTF	TGTGCCAGCAGCCTCCCCGACGGGGCGGGAGGCTACACCTTC
TRBV2	NA	NA	TRBJ1-5	CASKVDSDRPQHF	TGTGCCAGCAAAGTAGACAGCGATCGGCCCCAGCATTTT
TRBV28	NA	NA	TRBJ1-1	CASSLETGAFF	TGTGCCAGCAGTTTAGAAACGGGGGCTTTCTTT
TRBV7-3	NA	TRBD1	TRBJ2-7	CASSFTGGSYEQYF	TGTGCCAGCAGCTTTACAGGGGGCTCCTACGAGCAGTACTTC
TRBV7-9	NA	NA	TRBJ1-4	CASSLAGKWRKLFF	TGTGCCAGCAGCTTAGCAGGGAAGTGGAGGAAACTGTTTTTT
TRBV30	NA	NA	TRBJ1-2	CAWSVSGAGYGYTF	TGTGCCTGGAGTGTAAGCGGGGCGGGCTATGGCTACACCTTC
TRBV20-1	NA	NA	TRBJ1-2	CSAPYNYGYTF	TGCAGTGCCCCTTATAACTATGGCTACACCTTC
TRBV30	NA	NA	TRBJ2-7	CAYLPGSSYEQYF	TGTGCCTACTTACCGGGAAGCTCCTACGAGCAGTACTTC
TRBV27	many	TRBD1	TRBJ1-2	CASSLLSGGNYGYTF	TGTGCCAGCAGTCTCCTATCAGGGGGCAACTATGGCTACACCTTC
TRBV7-8	NA	NA	TRBJ2-7	CASSLATSAYEQYF	TGTGCCAGCAGCTTAGCGACTTCCGCGTACGAGCAGTACTTC
TRBV7-8	NA	NA	TRBJ2-7	CASSLEVRQAAGEQYF	TGTGCCAGCAGCTTAGAAGTACGACAGGCAGCCGGCGAGCAGTACTTC
TRBV19	NA	NA	TRBJ2-1	CASTIRPGNEQFF	TGTGCCAGTACCATCAGGCCAGGGAATGAGCAGTTCTTC
TRBV5-4	NA	NA	TRBJ1-1	CASSRNTEAFF	TGTGCCAGCAGCCGGAACACTGAAGCTTTCTTT
TRBV7-9	NA	TRBD2	TRBJ2-7	CASSLLAGFSYEQYF	TGTGCCAGCAGCTTGCTAGCGGGCTTCTCCTACGAGCAGTACTTC
TRBV6-2/TRBV6-3	NA	NA	TRBJ1-5	CASSWAGVDNQPQHF	TGTGCCAGCAGTTGGGCGGGGGTTGACAATCAGCCCCAGCATTTT